These 24 T cell receptor beta chains came from one sample sequenced in a study of cytomegalovirus exposure and HLA in healthy donors. Primers for the PCR totalled 60 Vbeta and 13 Jbeta. TCRdb keeps only in-frame clones here, not all; method: immunoSEQ multiplex PCR. This sample's table reports tens of thousands of clones. The specimen was PBMCs. Receptor source: a man aged 50-60 years in good health and CMV-seronegative.

The V call is TRBV10-1, the J call TRBJ2-7; perhaps TRBD2 as D (5 bases). Germline V gene data show CDR1 as WNHNN and CDR2 as SYGVQD (reference sequence). This CDR3 spans 14 amino acids. The germline V and J ends were trimmed by 8 bases and 2 bases, with 16 bases remaining between them. The CDR3 DNA reads as TGCGCCAGCTTAAGCGGTCTGGCCCCCTACGAGCAGTACTTC. Its translation is CASLSGLAPYEQYF.

J is TRBJ1-1 and V is TRBV5-6; D not certain. The V gene lost 1 base and the J gene lost 8 bases, with 6 bases spanning the gap. This CDR3 is 11 amino acids long. The germline V gene has CDR1 SGHDT and CDR2 YYEEEE. The CDR3: CASSLNREAFF. The CDR3 coding sequence is TGTGCCAGCAGCTTGAACCGGGAAGCTTTCTTT. Full variable domain (rest looked up from reference TRBV5-6 and TRBJ1-1): DAGVTQSPTHLIKTRGQQVTLRCSPKSGHDTVSWYQQALGQGPQFIFQYYEEEERQRGNFPDRFSGHQFPNYSSELNVNALLLGDSALYLCASSLNREAFFGQGTRLTVV.

The chain combines TRBV6-5 with TRBJ2-7; weak D call: TRBD1 (5 bases). Trimming stripped 6 bases from V and 0 bases from J, with 12 bases between. Per the germline V gene, CDR1 is MNHEY and CDR2 is SVGAGI. The CDR3 spans 14 residues. The CDR3 region has the DNA TGTGCCAGCAGCCCCGACAGTACCTCCTACGAGCAGTACTTC. The encoded protein is CASSPDSTSYEQYF.

The chain combines TRBV27 with TRBJ1-5; the match to TRBD1 covers 7 bases. CDR1 and CDR2 (germline): MNHEY, SMNVEV (reference sequence). The CDR3 runs 16 residues. V lost 2 bases to trimming and J lost 2 bases; unmatched junction nucleotides: 6. The CDR3 protein is CASSLQTGDGNQPQHF. The CDR3 bases are TGTGCCAGCAGTTTACAAACAGGGGATGGCAATCAGCCCCAGCATTTT.

The chain uses TRBV10-3 and TRBJ2-7; 12 positions match TRBD2. The CDR3 totals 13 residues. V shed 8 bases and J 5 bases; nucleotides not matched to a gene: 4. Germline lookup yields CDR1 ENHRY and CDR2 SYGVKD. The chain's CDR3 is CAIGLAGLDEQYF. The CDR3 DNA reads TGTGCCATCGGACTAGCGGGGTTGGACGAGCAGTACTTC.

The V gene is TRBV7-9, the J gene TRBJ2-7, with D perhaps matching TRBD1 (7 bases). Germline CDR1 and CDR2: SEHNR and FQNEAQ (reference sequence). Trimming stripped 4 bases from V and 3 bases from J, with 16 bases between. The CDR3 extends over 15 amino acids. The CDR3 here is CASSSAGGLGYEQYF. CDR3 bases: TGTGCCAGCAGCTCTGCAGGGGGGTTAGGCTACGAGCAGTACTTC. The whole variable domain, filled in from reference TRBV7-9 and TRBJ2-7, reads DTGVSQNPRHKITKRGQNVTFRCDPISEHNRLYWYRQTLGQGPEFLTYFQNEAQLEKSRLLSDRFSAERPKGSFSTLEIQRTEQGDSAMYLCASSSAGGLGYEQYFGPGTRLTVT.

The chain links TRBV7-9 to TRBJ2-7; TRBD1 agrees at 7 bases. This CDR3 comprises 15 residues. Germline V lookup: CDR1 SEHNR, CDR2 FQNEAQ (reference sequence). J gave up 2 bases and V 3 bases, and 7 bases lay outside the gene matches. DNA of the CDR3: TGTGCCAGCAGCTTTGGTCGACAGGGACCCTACGAGCAGTACTTC. Translating gives CASSFGRQGPYEQYF.

The V and J genes are TRBV28 and TRBJ2-2, with TRBD1 matching 8 bases. The length of the CDR3 is 15 residues. J lost 6 bases, V lost 5 bases, and 8 bases had no gene match. The germline V gene encodes CDR1 MDHEN and CDR2 SYDVKM. The CDR3 region is CASSKDRGGSGELFF. CDR3 coding DNA: TGTGCCAGCAGTAAAGACAGGGGTGGTTCCGGGGAGCTGTTTTTT.

The chain combines TRBV5-4 with TRBJ2-7, with 7 bases fitting TRBD1. The CDR3 contains 17 residues. The J segment lost 2 bases and the V segment lost 0 bases, leaving 11 bases of the junction unmatched. Germline V CDR1 and CDR2: SGHNT, YYREEE (reference sequence). This chain's CDR3 is CASSLAVYRGTTYEQYF. The DNA for the CDR3 is TGTGCCAGCAGCTTGGCCGTGTACAGGGGAACGACCTACGAGCAGTACTTC.

The CDR3 reads CASSLTRDSTQHF. The CDR3 coding sequence is TGTGCCAGCAGCTTAACCCGGGACAGCACCCAGCATTTT. The J gene is TRBJ1-5, the V gene TRBV7-3, with TRBD1 matching over 7 bases. The V and J ends lost 0 bases and 11 bases, in that order; junction bases with no gene match: 4. Germline V gene lookup returns CDR1 SGHTA and CDR2 FQGTGA. CDR3 length equals 13 residues.

V usage is TRBV14 and J usage is TRBJ2-2; D is perhaps TRBD1 (5 bases). V lost 4 bases and J lost 3, with 27 bases in between. The germline CDR1 and CDR2 sequences are SGHDN and FVKESK. The CDR3 is 20 residues long. The CDR3 here is CASSRRRTRVALVDTGELFF. In DNA, the CDR3 is TGTGCCAGCAGCCGACGAAGGACCAGGGTGGCCCTGGTTGACACCGGGGAGCTGTTTTTT. The full variable domain, rest sourced from reference TRBV14 and TRBJ2-2, is EAGVTQFPSHSVIEKGQTVTLRCDPISGHDNLYWYRRVMGKEIKFLLHFVKESKQDESGMPNNRFLAERTGGTYSTLKVQPAELEDSGVYFCASSRRRTRVALVDTGELFFGEGSRLTVL.

This chain's CDR3 is CASSRTGVGGYEQYF. The CDR3 DNA reads TGTGCCAGCAGCCGGACAGGGGTTGGAGGCTACGAGCAGTACTTC. The rearrangement links TRBV7-2 to TRBJ2-7, with TRBD1 matching over 9 bases. The CDR3 runs 15 residues. Germline V gene lookup returns CDR1 SGHTA and CDR2 FQGNSA. V was pared by 5 bases and J by 3 bases, with 8 bases of the junction left unmatched.

V is TRBV5-8 and J is TRBJ2-1; a weak D match, TRBD1 (6 bases). Germline values: CDR1 SGHTS, CDR2 YDEGEE. V lost 5 bases, J lost 0 bases, and 9 bases lay in between. CDR3 size: 14 residues. The CDR3 region has the DNA TGTGCCAGCAGACAGGGCAGCTCCTACAATGAGCAGTTCTTC. As protein: CASRQGSSYNEQFF.

The chain links TRBV5-1 to TRBJ2-2; TRBD1 is a possible D gene (5 bases). The CDR3 is 15 residues long. V was pared by 4 bases and J by 3 bases, with 13 bases between. Germline V lookup: CDR1 SGHRS, CDR2 YFSETQ. CDR3 sequence: CASSVSLGDTGELFF. The CDR3 region has the DNA TGCGCCAGCAGCGTTTCCCTAGGGGACACCGGGGAGCTGTTTTTT.

The rearrangement links TRBV6-5 to TRBJ1-2; TRBD1 matches 7 bases. Unmatched junction bases numbered 5, after V lost 5 bases and J lost 2 bases. CDR1 and CDR2 (germline): MNHEY, SVGAGI. The CDR3 is 14 residues long. The CDR3 nucleotides are TGTGCCAGCAGTCCCGACAGGGAGAACTATGGCTACACCTTC. This gives the protein CASSPDRENYGYTF.

This chain connects TRBV4-1 to TRBJ2-7; TRBD1 agrees at 8 bases. CDR3 length: 14 residues. Germline values: CDR1 MGHRA, CDR2 YSYEKL. The junction had 2 bases not matched to a gene; V was cut back by 3 bases and J by 1 base. CDR3 coding DNA: TGCGCCAGCAGCCATAGACAGGGGTCCTACGAGCAGTACTTC. Translated: CASSHRQGSYEQYF.

The chain employs TRBV6-5 and TRBJ1-2; D remains ambiguous. V shed 0 bases and J shed 0 bases, with 8 bases lying between them. The CDR3 is 15 amino acids. CDR1 and CDR2 (germline): MNHEY, SVGAGI. The CDR3 is CASSYSSKTNYGYTF. The CDR3 DNA reads as TGTGCCAGCAGTTACTCGTCAAAAACTAACTATGGCTACACCTTC.

This chain links TRBV19 with TRBJ2-7, with TRBD1 identical over 9 bases. Germline loops: CDR1 LNHDA, CDR2 SQIVND (reference sequence). CDR3 length: 15 amino acids. V was pared by 3 bases and J by 3 bases, with 6 bases of the junction left unmatched. Written as DNA, the CDR3 is TGTGCCAGTAGTATGGACAGGGGCTCCCTCTACGAGCAGTACTTC. Translation gives CASSMDRGSLYEQYF.

In DNA, the CDR3 is TGTGCCAGCTCACCACGGGGTAGCGGGGGCCAAGAGACCCAGTACTTC. Translating gives CASSPRGSGGQETQYF. The rearrangement uses TRBV18 and TRBJ2-5, with 9 nucleotides matching TRBD2. The CDR3 has 16 amino acids. CDR1 and CDR2 (germline): KGHSH, LQKENI. J gave up 1 base and V 1 base, and 4 bases lay outside the gene matches.

The chain couples TRBV27 to TRBJ1-2; D possibly corresponds to TRBD1 (6 bases). CDR3 length: 14 amino acids. Germline V gene data show CDR1 as MNHEY and CDR2 as SMNVEV (reference sequence). Trimming removed 4 bases from V and 4 bases from J, with 13 bases in between. CDR3 nucleotide sequence: TGTGCCAGCAGTTCCACAGGGAATCGCTATGGCTACACCTTC. This sequence encodes CASSSTGNRYGYTF.

J is TRBJ1-5 and V is TRBV7-2; D call uncertain. CDR3 length equals 14 residues. Trimming took 3 bases from V and 3 from J, leaving 9 bases between them. Germline V gene lookup returns CDR1 SGHTA and CDR2 FQGNSA. The chain's CDR3 is CASSFAVNNQPQHF. CDR3 nucleotide sequence: TGTGCCAGCAGCTTCGCAGTCAACAATCAGCCCCAGCATTTT.

Of note for this clone: A read error may produce the germline difference seen at one junction end. The chain has TRBV2 and TRBJ1-4; D gene ambiguous. This CDR3 spans 10 amino acids. CDR1 is SNHLY, CDR2 FYNNEI, per germline. The CDR3 DNA is TGTGCCAGCAGGTCTACAGTTTCGGCTTTT. Translating it yields CASRSTVSAF. The full variable domain, in which reference TRBV2 and TRBJ1-4 provide the parts outside the CDR3, is EPEVTQTPSHQVTQMGQEVILRCVPISNHLYFYWYRQILGQKVEFLVSFYNNEISEKSEIFDDQFSVERPDGSNFTLKIRSTKLEDSAMYFCASRSTVSAFGSGTQLSVL.

In regard to this clone: A junction end diverges from the germline sequence, so it may reflect a read error. The chain carries TRBV7-7 and TRBJ2-5; tentative D call: TRBD2 (6 bases). The germline CDR1 and CDR2 sequences are SSHAT and FNYEAQ (reference sequence). This CDR3 comprises 15 residues. CDR3 region: CASSLGTFGQETQYF. As DNA, the CDR3 is TGTGCTAGCAGCCTGGGGACTTTCGGCCAAGAGACCCAGTACTTC.

This rearrangement joins TRBV6-6 to TRBJ2-7, with a tentative D call TRBD2 (6 bases). Germline V lookup: CDR1 MNHNY, CDR2 SVGAGI (reference sequence). CDR3 length: 15 amino acids. V dropped 3 bases and J dropped 2 bases, with 14 bases sitting between them. The CDR3 reads CASSYTSRGAYEQYF. CDR3 bases: TGTGCCAGCAGTTATACCTCGCGGGGCGCCTACGAGCAGTACTTC.